The clone carrying this T cell receptor beta chain showed up just a few times. Its antigen is not identified. V lost 4 bases and J 0 bases, leaving 10 bases between the germline ends. CDR1 is MNHNY, CDR2 SVGAGI, per germline (reference sequence). The CDR3 runs 16 residues. This specimen comes from a study of cytomegalovirus exposure and HLA in healthy donors. Study context: Unique TCR beta sequences numbering 117 million came from approximately 180 million T cells in an earlier analysis. Within an early data release were 85 million or so unique TCRs drawn from HLA-typed donors. Points from the study as a whole: The study flagged around 150 TCR beta chains as cytomegalovirus-associated. A later look showed TCR association rates differing by HLA locus, highest for DRB1 and lowest for HLA-C.

The primer mix had 60 Vbeta and 13 Jbeta primers. Using immunoSEQ multiplex PCR, the repertoire was profiled, and TCRdb retains in-frame clones only, with some absent. The sample lists fewer than 85,000 clones; under 80% were seen once. The chain recombines TRBV6-6 with TRBJ2-6; maybe TRBD1 (6 bases). Material for sequencing was PBMCs. The source of this sequence is a male donor in good health and CMV-seropositive. For the CDR3, the DNA is TGTGCCAGCAGTTTTCGACAGGCCTCTGGGGCCAACGTCCTGACTTTC. Translated, it gives CASSFRQASGANVLTF.